Listed here are 28 T cell receptor beta chains from one sample, sequenced in a study of monozygotic twins with inflammatory bowel disease. TCRdb reanalyzed the 5' RACE reads, giving one entry per CDR3 protein sequence and no DNA. In all, the sample yields more than 300,000 distinct CDR3 sequences. What was sequenced was blood. All receptors derive from a human donor with ulcerative colitis or Crohn's disease, or a healthy co-twin of an affected twin (not recorded which).

The chain is built from TRBV4-2 and TRBJ2-1. CDR3 length: 12 residues. Germline values: CDR1 LGHNA, CDR2 YNFKEQ. CDR3 in amino acids: CASSQIANEQFF.

The gene calls are TRBV20-1 and TRBJ1-5. Germline assignment: CDR1 DFQATT and CDR2 SNEGSKA (reference sequence). This CDR3 is 13 amino acids long. This CDR3 reads CSARAASNQPQHF.

The CDR3: CASSPGGNTGELFF. The rearrangement joins TRBV18 to TRBJ2-2; TCRdb selects TRBD2, and the lack of DNA leaves this call unchecked. Germline CDR1 is KGHSH and CDR2 is LQKENI. The CDR3 covers 14 residues.

The chain recombines TRBV7-8 with TRBJ1-6; the D call of TRBD1 rests on TCRdb alone, since no DNA is present to check it. The CDR3 runs to 15 residues. Germline values: CDR1 SGHVS, CDR2 FQNEAQ. The CDR3 reads CASSSGQGRWPPLHF.

The CDR3 reads CASRSGPLNTEAFF. V gene TRBV27 combines with J gene TRBJ1-1; TCRdb's D call of TRBD1 is untestable without DNA. The CDR3 is made up of 14 amino acids. The germline CDR1 and CDR2 sequences are MNHEY and SMNVEV (reference sequence).

The chain is built from TRBV5-1 and TRBJ1-1. The CDR3 runs 14 residues. Germline values: CDR1 SGHRS, CDR2 YFSETQ. This CDR3 reads CASSLSWVNTEAFF.

The genes are TRBV11-1 and TRBJ1-3; lacking DNA, the TRBD1 call made by TCRdb goes unchecked. CDR1 is SGHAT, CDR2 FQDESV, per germline (reference sequence). This CDR3 is 18 amino acids long. The CDR3 here is CASSLYFYEGQGRNTIYF. The full variable domain, in which reference TRBV11-1 and TRBJ1-3 provide the parts outside the CDR3, is EAEVAQSPRYKITEKSQAVAFWCDPISGHATLYWYRQILGQGPELLVQFQDESVVDDSQLPKDRFSAERLKGVDSTLKIQPAELGDSAMYLCASSLYFYEGQGRNTIYFGEGSWLTVV.

The rearrangement links TRBV5-1 to TRBJ1-4; the TRBD1 assignment by TCRdb is unverifiable without DNA. CDR3 length: 13 amino acids. Germline CDR1 is SGHRS and CDR2 is YFSETQ. The CDR3 reads CASSLGTYEKLFF. Complete variable domain (other parts from reference TRBV5-1 and TRBJ1-4): KAGVTQTPRYLIKTRGQQVTLSCSPISGHRSVSWYQQTPGQGLQFLFEYFSETQRNKGNFPGRFSGRQFSNSRSEMNVSTLELGDSALYLCASSLGTYEKLFFGSGTQLSVL.

The chain is built from TRBV5-1 and TRBJ2-1; the TCRdb D gene call, TRBD1, has no DNA to confirm it. The CDR3 sequence is 14 residues long. In germline, CDR1 is SGHRS, CDR2 YFSETQ. CDR3: CASSQDRTNNEQFF.

V is TRBV7-3 and J is TRBJ1-2; TCRdb outputs TRBD1, but without DNA this stays unchecked. There are 13 residues in the CDR3. Germline assignment: CDR1 SGHTA and CDR2 FQGTGA. The CDR3 loop reads CASSIQGVGGYTF. Together with reference TRBV7-3 and TRBJ1-2, the CDR3 gives the full variable domain: GAGVSQTPSNKVTEKGKYVELRCDPISGHTALYWYRQSLGQGPEFLIYFQGTGAADDSGLPNDRFFAVRPEGSVSTLKIQRTERGDSAVYLCASSIQGVGGYTFGSGTRLTVV.

The CDR3 reads CASRSGTGVRRPQHF. The chain employs TRBV2 and TRBJ1-5; TCRdb calls TRBD1, which cannot be checked without DNA. Germline V gene data show CDR1 as SNHLY and CDR2 as FYNNEI. CDR3 size: 15 residues.

The chain uses TRBV6-2 or TRBV6-3 and TRBJ1-5; TCRdb's assignment of TRBD1 cannot be checked, as there is no DNA. Germline loops: CDR1 MNHEY, CDR2 SVGEGT. CDR3 length: 16 amino acids. CDR3 loop: CASSYRTGPSNQPQHF.

This sequence joins TRBV29-1 and TRBJ1-1; as DNA is missing, the TRBD1 call by TCRdb cannot be tested. The germline V gene encodes CDR1 SQVTM and CDR2 ANQGSEA. The CDR3 length is 14 residues. The CDR3 loop is CSVDPQGAIGEAFF.

The V and J genes are TRBV3-1 and TRBJ1-2. Germline CDR1 is LGHDT and CDR2 is YNNKEL (reference sequence). This CDR3 region has 12 residues. CDR3 region: CASSQGNIGYTF.

This chain links TRBV28 with TRBJ2-7; TCRdb picks TRBD1, but there is no DNA to check that call. The CDR3 has 17 amino acids. Per the germline V gene, CDR1 is MDHEN and CDR2 is SYDVKM. CDR3 amino acids: CASSLRLLRDRGYEQYF.

The chain is built from TRBV3-1 and TRBJ2-1; TCRdb's D call of TRBD1 is untestable without DNA. The CDR3 consists of 13 residues. Germline-derived CDR1 and CDR2 are LGHDT and YNNKEL (reference sequence). This chain's CDR3 is CASSRGRHDEQFF.

The chain joins TRBV7-3 to TRBJ2-1. This CDR3 contains 16 residues. Germline lookup yields CDR1 SGHTA and CDR2 FQGTGA. CDR3 sequence reads: CASSDRSGGFYNEQFF.

The chain links TRBV6-1 to TRBJ2-5; TCRdb's D gene call, TRBD2, goes unchecked for lack of DNA. The CDR3 has 15 residues. Germline V gene data show CDR1 as MNHNS and CDR2 as SASEGT. The CDR3 loop reads CAIAQPEEGSETQYF.

The chain combines TRBV6-2 or TRBV6-3 with TRBJ2-4; without DNA, the TCRdb call of TRBD1 cannot be checked. The CDR3 has 17 residues. Germline V gives CDR1 MNHEY, CDR2 SVGEGT. CDR3 sequence reads: CASRLQGRSAAKNIQYF.

V usage is TRBV7-9 and J usage is TRBJ1-1; TCRdb names TRBD1, which stays unverified in the absence of DNA. The V gene's germline CDR1 is SEHNR and CDR2 FQNEAQ (reference sequence). This CDR3 region has 14 residues. The CDR3 loop reads CASTRGGQNTEAFF.

The rearrangement uses TRBV5-1 and TRBJ2-6. This CDR3 spans 17 amino acids. Germline V CDR1 and CDR2: SGHRS, YFSETQ. This CDR3 is CASSLAPQGSGANVLTF.

V usage is TRBV20-1 and J usage is TRBJ2-2; no DNA is available, so the TRBD1 call from TCRdb remains unchecked. The germline CDR1 and CDR2 sequences are DFQATT and SNEGSKA (reference sequence). This CDR3 spans 15 amino acids. The CDR3 loop is CSASTGYRETGELFF.

V is TRBV27 and J is TRBJ2-1. This CDR3 spans 16 amino acids. Germline loops: CDR1 MNHEY, CDR2 SMNVEV (reference sequence). This CDR3 reads CASSLSIGVRHNEQFF.

The chain couples TRBV4-1 to TRBJ1-5. CDR1 and CDR2 from the germline V gene are MGHRA and YSYEKL. CDR3 length: 14 residues. The CDR3 sequence: CASSQDIRGQPQHF.

The V and J genes are TRBV7-3 and TRBJ2-7; no DNA is available, so the TRBD1 call from TCRdb remains unchecked. Germline CDR1 is SGHTA and CDR2 is FQGTGA. The length of the CDR3 is 16 residues. This chain's CDR3 is CASSLKGGGQSYEQYF.

This chain uses TRBV6-2 or TRBV6-3 with TRBJ2-2. This CDR3 comprises 15 residues. Germline values: CDR1 MNHEY, CDR2 SVGEGT. CDR3 protein: CASSYSTRLYPDLFF.

This chain uses TRBV12-3 or TRBV12-4 with TRBJ2-7; the TCRdb D gene call, TRBD1, has no DNA to confirm it. The CDR3 has 15 residues. CDR3 region: CASSGPGTFPYEQYF.

The gene calls are TRBV15 and TRBJ2-2; with no DNA, the TCRdb D assignment of TRBD1 cannot be verified. The CDR3 loop spans 18 amino acids. Germline CDR1 is LNHNV and CDR2 is YYDKDF (reference sequence). The CDR3 loop is CATSPGVVGSLWTGELFF.